This T cell receptor (beta chain) was identified during a study of blood T cells in healthy people across ages. The use of a sample-barcoded 5' primer and a J-beta primer mix characterized a second PCR of roughly 6 to 12 cycles. TCRdb processed the 5' RACE reads anew with MiXCR; each CDR3 protein has one entry. Of fewer than 800,000 distinct CDR3 sequences in the sample, around 25% were seen once. This clonotype was observed a few times. Mismatch with germline at one junction end may stem from a read error. The CDR3 totals 14 residues. The germline CDR1 and CDR2 sequences are PRHDT and FYEKMQ (reference sequence). This sample also appeared in a second study, on T cells of mothers and their children. Per that study: Related mother and child pairs showed slightly greater overlap (not significant) than unrelated pairs did.

The V and J genes are TRBV13 and TRBJ2-1; D uncertain. The receptor was isolated from a boy younger than 18 in good health. Source material: blood. The CDR3 DNA reads TGTGCCAGCAGCTCACTCTTGAGTCCCCATTTAGAGTACTTC. Translation: CASSSLLSPHLEYF.